Here is one TCR beta chain with its context. This sample is drawn from a study of blood T cell repertoires in COVID-19. Study background: COVID-19 samples collected from the United States, Italy and Spain covered acute and convalescent phases.

TCRdb's table, derived via immunoSEQ multiplex PCR, lists solely in-frame clones and lacks some. The repertoire includes about 150,000 clones, 88% of them detected once, and about 6.6% sits in the top ten. Clinical history reported by participants formed the basis on which cohorts were assigned. Trimming removed 2 bases at V and 11 bases at J, with 7 bases between. The CDR3 has 11 amino acids. Per the germline V gene, CDR1 is MNHEY and CDR2 is SVGAGI. V is TRBV6-5 and J is TRBJ1-5, with D perhaps TRBD1 (5 bases). Sequencing was done on a sample of PBMCs or T cells enriched from blood (not recorded which). This clonotype originated in a woman in her 50s who had recovered from COVID-19. The CDR3 reads CASSYRGAQHF. The CDR3 DNA sequence: TGTGCCAGCAGTTACAGGGGTGCCCAGCATTTT.